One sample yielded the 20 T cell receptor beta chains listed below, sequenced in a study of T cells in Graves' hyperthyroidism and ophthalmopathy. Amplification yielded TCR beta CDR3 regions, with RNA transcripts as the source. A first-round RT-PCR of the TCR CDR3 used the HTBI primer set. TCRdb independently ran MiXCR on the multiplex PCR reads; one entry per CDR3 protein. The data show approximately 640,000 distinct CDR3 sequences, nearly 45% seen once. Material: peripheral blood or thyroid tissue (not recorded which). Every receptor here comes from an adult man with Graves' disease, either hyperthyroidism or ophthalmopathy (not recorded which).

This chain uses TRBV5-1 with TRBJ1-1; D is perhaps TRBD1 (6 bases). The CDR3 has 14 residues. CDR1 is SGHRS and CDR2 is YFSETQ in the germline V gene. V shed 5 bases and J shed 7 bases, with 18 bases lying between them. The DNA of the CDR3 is TGCGCCAGCAGAGATCGGGACACGGAAAGTGAAGCTTTCTTT. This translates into CASRDRDTESEAFF.

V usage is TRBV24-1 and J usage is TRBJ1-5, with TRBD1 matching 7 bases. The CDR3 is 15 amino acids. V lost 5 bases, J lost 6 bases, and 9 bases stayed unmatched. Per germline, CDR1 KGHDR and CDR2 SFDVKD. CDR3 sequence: CATSAGRQGGQPQHF. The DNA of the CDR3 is TGTGCCACCAGTGCCGGGAGACAGGGCGGTCAGCCCCAGCATTTT.

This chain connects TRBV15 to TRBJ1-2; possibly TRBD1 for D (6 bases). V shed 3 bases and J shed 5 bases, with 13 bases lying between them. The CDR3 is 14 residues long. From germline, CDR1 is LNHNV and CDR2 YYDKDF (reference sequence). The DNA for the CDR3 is TGTGCCACCAGCAGTGAAGTCGGACAGTATGGCTACACCTTC. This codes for CATSSEVGQYGYTF. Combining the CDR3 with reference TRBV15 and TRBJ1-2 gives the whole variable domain DAMVIQNPRYQVTQFGKPVTLSCSQTLNHNVMYWYQQKSSQAPKLLFHYYDKDFNNEADTPDNFQSRRPNTSFCFLDIRSPGLGDTAMYLCATSSEVGQYGYTFGSGTRLTVV.

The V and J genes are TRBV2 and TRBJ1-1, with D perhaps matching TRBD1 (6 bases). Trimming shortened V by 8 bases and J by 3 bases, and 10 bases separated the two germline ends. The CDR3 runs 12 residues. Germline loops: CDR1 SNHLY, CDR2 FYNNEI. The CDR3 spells CASGGVDTEAFF. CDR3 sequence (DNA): TGTGCCAGCGGGGGCGTCGACACTGAAGCTTTCTTT. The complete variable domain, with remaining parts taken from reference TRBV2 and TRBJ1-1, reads EPEVTQTPSHQVTQMGQEVILRCVPISNHLYFYWYRQILGQKVEFLVSFYNNEISEKSEIFDDQFSVERPDGSNFTLKIRSTKLEDSAMYFCASGGVDTEAFFGQGTRLTVV.

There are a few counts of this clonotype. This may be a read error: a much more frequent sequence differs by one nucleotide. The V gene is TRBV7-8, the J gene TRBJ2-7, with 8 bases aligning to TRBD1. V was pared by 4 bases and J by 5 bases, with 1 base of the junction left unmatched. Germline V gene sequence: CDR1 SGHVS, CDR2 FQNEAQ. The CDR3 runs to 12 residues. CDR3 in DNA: TGTGCCAGCAGCTCGACAGGGGACGAGCAGTACTTC. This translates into CASSSTGDEQYF.

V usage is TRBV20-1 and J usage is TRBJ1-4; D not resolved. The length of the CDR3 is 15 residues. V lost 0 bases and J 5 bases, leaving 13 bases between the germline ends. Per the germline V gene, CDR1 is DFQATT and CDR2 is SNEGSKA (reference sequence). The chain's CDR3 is CSARDRKGLNEKLFF. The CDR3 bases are TGCAGTGCTAGAGATCGAAAAGGACTGAATGAAAAACTGTTTTTT.

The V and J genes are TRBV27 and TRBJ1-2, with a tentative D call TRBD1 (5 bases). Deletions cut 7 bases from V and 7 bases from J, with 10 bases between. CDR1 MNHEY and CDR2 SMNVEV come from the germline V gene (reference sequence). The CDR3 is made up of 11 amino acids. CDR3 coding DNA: TGTGCCAGCAAGTCAGGGTTTGGCTACACCTTC. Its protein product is CASKSGFGYTF.

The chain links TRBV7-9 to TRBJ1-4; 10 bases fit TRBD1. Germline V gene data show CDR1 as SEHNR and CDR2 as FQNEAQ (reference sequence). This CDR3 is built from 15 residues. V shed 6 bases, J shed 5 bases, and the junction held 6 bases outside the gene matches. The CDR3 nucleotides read TGTGCCAGCAGTTACGGACAGGGGGAGAATGAAAAACTGTTTTTT. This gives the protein CASSYGQGENEKLFF.

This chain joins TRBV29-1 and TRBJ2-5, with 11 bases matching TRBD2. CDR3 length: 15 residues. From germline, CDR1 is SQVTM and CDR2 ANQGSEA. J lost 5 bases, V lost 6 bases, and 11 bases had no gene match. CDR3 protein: CSVGIAGGPEETQYF. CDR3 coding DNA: TGCAGCGTAGGGATAGCGGGGGGGCCGGAGGAGACCCAGTACTTC. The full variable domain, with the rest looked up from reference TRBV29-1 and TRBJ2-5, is SAVISQKPSRDICQRGTSLTIQCQVDSQVTMMFWYRQQPGQSLTLIATANQGSEATYESGFVIDKFPISRPNLTFSTLTVSNMSPEDSSIYLCSVGIAGGPEETQYFGPGTRLLVL.

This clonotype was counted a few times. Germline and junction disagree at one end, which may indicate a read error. CDR3 in amino acids: CAISEASASAGELFF. The CDR3 DNA reads as TGTGCCATCAGTGAAGCTTCGGCTAGCGCCGGGGAGCTGTTTTTT. J is TRBJ2-2 and V is TRBV6-1, with a weak D call TRBD2 (6 bases). The CDR3 has 15 amino acids. CDR1 and CDR2 (germline): MNHNS, SASEGT.

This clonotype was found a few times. CDR3 sequence: CASSAAGTGFEKLFF. CDR3 in DNA: TGTGCCAGCAGCGCTGCCGGGACAGGGTTCGAAAAACTGTTTTTT. The chain couples TRBV9 to TRBJ1-4; 9 bases line up with TRBD1. The CDR3 is made up of 15 amino acids. The junction had 8 bases not matched to a gene; V was cut back by 3 bases and J by 8 bases. Germline-derived CDR1 and CDR2 are SGDLS and YYNGEE.

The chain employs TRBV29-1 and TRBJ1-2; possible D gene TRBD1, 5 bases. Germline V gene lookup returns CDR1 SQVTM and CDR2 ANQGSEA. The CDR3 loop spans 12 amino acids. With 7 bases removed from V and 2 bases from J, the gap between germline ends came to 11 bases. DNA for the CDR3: TGCAGCGGTGCCGGGACGAACTATGGCTACACCTTC. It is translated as CSGAGTNYGYTF.

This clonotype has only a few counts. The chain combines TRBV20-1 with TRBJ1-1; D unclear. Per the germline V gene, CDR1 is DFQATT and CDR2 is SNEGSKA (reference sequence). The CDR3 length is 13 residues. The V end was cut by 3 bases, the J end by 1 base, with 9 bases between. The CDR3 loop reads CSARRASNTEAFF. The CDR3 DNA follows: TGCAGTGCTAGGAGGGCCTCGAACACTGAAGCTTTCTTT.

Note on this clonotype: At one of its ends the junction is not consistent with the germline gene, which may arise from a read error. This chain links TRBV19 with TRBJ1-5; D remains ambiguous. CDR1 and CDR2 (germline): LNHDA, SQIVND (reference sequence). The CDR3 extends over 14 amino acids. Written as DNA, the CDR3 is TGTGCCAGTAATATAGGAGGAGACAATCAGCCCCAGCATTTT. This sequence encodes CASNIGGDNQPQHF.

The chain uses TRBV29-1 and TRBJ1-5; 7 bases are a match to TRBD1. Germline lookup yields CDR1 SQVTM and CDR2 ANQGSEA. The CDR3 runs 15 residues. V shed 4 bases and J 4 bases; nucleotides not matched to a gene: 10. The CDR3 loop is CSVGGGHGQNQPQHF. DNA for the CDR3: TGCAGCGTTGGAGGGGGCCATGGACAGAATCAGCCCCAGCATTTT.

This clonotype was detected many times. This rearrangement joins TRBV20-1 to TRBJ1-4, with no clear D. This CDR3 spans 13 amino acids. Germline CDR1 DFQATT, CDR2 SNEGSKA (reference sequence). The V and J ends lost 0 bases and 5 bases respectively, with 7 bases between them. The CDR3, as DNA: TGCAGTGCTAGAGAAGGCGGAAATGAAAAACTGTTTTTT. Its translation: CSAREGGNEKLFF.

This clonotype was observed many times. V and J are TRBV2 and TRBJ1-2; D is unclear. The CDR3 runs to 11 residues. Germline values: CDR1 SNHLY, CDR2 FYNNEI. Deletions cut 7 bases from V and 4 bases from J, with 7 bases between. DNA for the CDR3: TGTGCCAGCAAGGTGGGCTATGGCTACACCTTC. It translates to CASKVGYGYTF.

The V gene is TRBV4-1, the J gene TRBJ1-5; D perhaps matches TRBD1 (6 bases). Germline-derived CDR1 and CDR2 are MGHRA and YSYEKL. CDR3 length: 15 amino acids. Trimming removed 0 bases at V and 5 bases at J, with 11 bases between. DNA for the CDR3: TGCGCCAGCAGCCAAGAAGTAGGGGGGTATCAGCCCCAGCATTTT. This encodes CASSQEVGGYQPQHF.

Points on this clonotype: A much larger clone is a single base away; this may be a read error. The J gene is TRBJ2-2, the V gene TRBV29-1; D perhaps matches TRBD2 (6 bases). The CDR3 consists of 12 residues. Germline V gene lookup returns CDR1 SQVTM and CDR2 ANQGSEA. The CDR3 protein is CSVSVGSGGLFF. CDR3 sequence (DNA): TGCAGCGTTTCCGTGGGGTCCGGGGGGCTGTTTTTT.

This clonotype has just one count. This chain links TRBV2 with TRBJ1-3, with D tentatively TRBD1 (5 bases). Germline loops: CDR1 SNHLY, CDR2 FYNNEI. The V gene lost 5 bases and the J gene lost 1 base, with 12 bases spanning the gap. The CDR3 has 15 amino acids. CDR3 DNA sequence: TGTGCCAGCAGTTCACTGGGACTTTCTGGAAACACCATATATTTT. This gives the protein CASSSLGLSGNTIYF.